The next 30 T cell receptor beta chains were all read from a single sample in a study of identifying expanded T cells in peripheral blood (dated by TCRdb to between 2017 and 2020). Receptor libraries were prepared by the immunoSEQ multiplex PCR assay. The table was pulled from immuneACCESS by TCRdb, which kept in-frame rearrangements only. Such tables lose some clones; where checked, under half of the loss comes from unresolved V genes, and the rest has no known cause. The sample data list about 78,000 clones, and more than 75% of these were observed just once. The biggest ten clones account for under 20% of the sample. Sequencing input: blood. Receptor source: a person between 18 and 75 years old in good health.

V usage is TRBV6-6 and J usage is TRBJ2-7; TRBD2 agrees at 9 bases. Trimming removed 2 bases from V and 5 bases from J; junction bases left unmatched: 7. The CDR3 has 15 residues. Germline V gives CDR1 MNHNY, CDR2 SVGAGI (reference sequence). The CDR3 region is CASSYLRLAGNEQYF. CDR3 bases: TGTGCCAGCAGTTACCTGAGGCTAGCGGGGAACGAGCAGTACTTC.

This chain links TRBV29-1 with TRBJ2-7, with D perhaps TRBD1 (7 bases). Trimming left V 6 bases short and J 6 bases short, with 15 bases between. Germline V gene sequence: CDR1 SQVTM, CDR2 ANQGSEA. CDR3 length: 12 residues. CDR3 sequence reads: CSVENRGGEQYF. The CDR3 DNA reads TGCAGCGTGGAGAACAGGGGAGGCGAGCAGTACTTC.

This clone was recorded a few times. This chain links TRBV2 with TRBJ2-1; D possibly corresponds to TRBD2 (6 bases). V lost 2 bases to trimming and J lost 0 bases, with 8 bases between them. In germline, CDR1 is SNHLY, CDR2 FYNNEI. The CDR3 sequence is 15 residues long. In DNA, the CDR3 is TGTGCCAGCAGTGAACAGGGAGGCTCCTACAATGAGCAGTTCTTC. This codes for CASSEQGGSYNEQFF. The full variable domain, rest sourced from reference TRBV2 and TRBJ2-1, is EPEVTQTPSHQVTQMGQEVILRCVPISNHLYFYWYRQILGQKVEFLVSFYNNEISEKSEIFDDQFSVERPDGSNFTLKIRSTKLEDSAMYFCASSEQGGSYNEQFFGPGTRLTVL.

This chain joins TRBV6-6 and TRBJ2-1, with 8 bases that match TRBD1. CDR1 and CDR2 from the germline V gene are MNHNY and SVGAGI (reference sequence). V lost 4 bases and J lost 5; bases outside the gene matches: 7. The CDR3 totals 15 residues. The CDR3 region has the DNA TGTGCCAGCAGTTCCACCGGACAGGGAGACAATGAGCAGTTCTTC. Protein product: CASSSTGQGDNEQFF.

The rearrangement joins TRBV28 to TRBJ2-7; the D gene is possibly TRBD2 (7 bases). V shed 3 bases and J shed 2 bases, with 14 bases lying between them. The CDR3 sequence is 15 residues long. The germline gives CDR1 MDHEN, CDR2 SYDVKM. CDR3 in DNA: TGTGCCAGCAGTTTTGGGGGGGCCCGTGCCTACGAGCAGTACTTC. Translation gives CASSFGGARAYEQYF.

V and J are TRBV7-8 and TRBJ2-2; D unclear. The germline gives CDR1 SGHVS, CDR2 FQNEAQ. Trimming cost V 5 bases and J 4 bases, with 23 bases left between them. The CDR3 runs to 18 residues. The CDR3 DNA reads TGTGCCAGCAGCCTCTCTTTGTTCATTGGGGTTGGCACCGGGGAGCTGTTTTTT. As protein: CASSLSLFIGVGTGELFF.

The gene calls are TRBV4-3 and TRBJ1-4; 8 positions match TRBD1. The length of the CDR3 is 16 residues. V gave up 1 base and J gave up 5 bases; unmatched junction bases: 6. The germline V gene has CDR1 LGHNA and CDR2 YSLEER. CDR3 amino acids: CASSQGAGGQNEKLFF. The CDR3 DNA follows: TGCGCCAGCAGCCAAGGGGCAGGGGGCCAGAATGAAAAACTGTTTTTT.

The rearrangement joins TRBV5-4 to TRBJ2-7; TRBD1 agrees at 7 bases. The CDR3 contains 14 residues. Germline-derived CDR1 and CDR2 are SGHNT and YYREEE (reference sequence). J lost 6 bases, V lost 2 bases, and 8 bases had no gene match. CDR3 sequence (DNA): TGTGCCAGCAGCTTCGAGGGGGCCCATCGCGAGCAGTACTTC. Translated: CASSFEGAHREQYF.

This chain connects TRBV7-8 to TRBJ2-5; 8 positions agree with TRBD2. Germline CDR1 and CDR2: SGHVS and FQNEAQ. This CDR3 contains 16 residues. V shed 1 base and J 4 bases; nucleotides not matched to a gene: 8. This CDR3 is CASSLGGTRDGETQYF. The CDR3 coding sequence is TGTGCCAGCAGCTTAGGCGGGACTAGGGACGGAGAGACCCAGTACTTC.

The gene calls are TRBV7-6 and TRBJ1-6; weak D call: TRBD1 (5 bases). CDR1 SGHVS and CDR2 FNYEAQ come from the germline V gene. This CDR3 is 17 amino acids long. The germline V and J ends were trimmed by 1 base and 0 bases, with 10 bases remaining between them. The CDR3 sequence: CASSLGPGSSYNSPLHF. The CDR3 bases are TGTGCCAGCAGCTTAGGACCAGGGAGCTCCTATAATTCACCCCTCCACTTT.

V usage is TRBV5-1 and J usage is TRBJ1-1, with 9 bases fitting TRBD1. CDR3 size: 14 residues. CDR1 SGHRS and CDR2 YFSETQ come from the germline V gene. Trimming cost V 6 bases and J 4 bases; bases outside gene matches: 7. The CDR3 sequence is CASTPGQGSTEAFF. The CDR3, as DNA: TGCGCCAGCACCCCGGGACAGGGATCCACTGAAGCTTTCTTT.

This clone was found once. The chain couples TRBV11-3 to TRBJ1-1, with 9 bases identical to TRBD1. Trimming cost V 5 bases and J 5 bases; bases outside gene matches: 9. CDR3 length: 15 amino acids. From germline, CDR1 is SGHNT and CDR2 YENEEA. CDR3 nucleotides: TGTGCCAGCAGCCTAGCCGGGACAGGGAATACTGAAGCTTTCTTT. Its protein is CASSLAGTGNTEAFF. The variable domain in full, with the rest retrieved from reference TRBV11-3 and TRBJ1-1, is EAGVVQSPRYKIIEKKQPVAFWCNPISGHNTLYWYLQNLGQGPELLIRYENEEAVDDSQLPKDRFSAERLKGVDSTLKIQPAELGDSAVYLCASSLAGTGNTEAFFGQGTRLTVV.

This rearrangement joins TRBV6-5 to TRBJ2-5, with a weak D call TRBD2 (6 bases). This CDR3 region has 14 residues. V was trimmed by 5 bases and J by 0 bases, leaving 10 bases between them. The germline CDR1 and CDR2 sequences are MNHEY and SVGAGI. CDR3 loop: CASSPSGYQETQYF. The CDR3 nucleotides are TGTGCCAGCAGTCCAAGCGGGTACCAAGAGACCCAGTACTTC.

CDR3 sequence (DNA): TGTGCCAGCAGCGCCCTTAGCGGGGGGGGCACAGATACGCAGTATTTT. The encoded protein is CASSALSGGGTDTQYF. The chain uses TRBV28 and TRBJ2-3; the match to TRBD2 covers 11 bases. There are 16 residues in the CDR3. Germline assignment: CDR1 MDHEN and CDR2 SYDVKM. With V trimmed by 6 bases and J by 1 base, 6 bases remained unmatched.

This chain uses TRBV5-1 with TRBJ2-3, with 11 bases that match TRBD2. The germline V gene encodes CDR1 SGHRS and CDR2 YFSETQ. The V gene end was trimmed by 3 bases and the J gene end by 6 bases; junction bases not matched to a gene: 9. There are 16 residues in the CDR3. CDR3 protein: CASSSLAGGLSDTQYF. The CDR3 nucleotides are TGCGCCAGCAGCTCCCTAGCGGGGGGCCTATCGGATACGCAGTATTTT.

The CDR3 loop reads CASRMTGQETQYF. CDR3 in DNA: TGTGCCAGCAGAATGACAGGGCAAGAGACCCAGTACTTC. The chain combines TRBV6-1 with TRBJ2-5, with 7 bases lining up with TRBD1. Losses at the gene ends were 6 bases for V and 2 bases for J; bases not matched to a gene: 3. The CDR3 spans 13 residues. Germline CDR1 reads MNHNS; CDR2 reads SASEGT.

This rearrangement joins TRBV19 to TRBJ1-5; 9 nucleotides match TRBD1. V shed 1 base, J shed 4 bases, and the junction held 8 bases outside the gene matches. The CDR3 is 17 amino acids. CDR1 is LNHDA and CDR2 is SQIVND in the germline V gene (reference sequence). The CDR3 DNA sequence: TGTGCCAGTAGTATAGGATGGTTTGGGACAGGGAATCAGCCCCAGCATTTT. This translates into CASSIGWFGTGNQPQHF.

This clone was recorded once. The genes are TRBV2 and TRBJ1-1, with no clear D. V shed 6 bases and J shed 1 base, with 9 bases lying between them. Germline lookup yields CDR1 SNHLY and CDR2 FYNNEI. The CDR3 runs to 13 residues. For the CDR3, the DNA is TGTGCCAGCAGGGGCACCGAGAACACTGAAGCTTTCTTT. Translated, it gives CASRGTENTEAFF. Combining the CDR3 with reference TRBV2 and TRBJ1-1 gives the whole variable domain EPEVTQTPSHQVTQMGQEVILRCVPISNHLYFYWYRQILGQKVEFLVSFYNNEISEKSEIFDDQFSVERPDGSNFTLKIRSTKLEDSAMYFCASRGTENTEAFFGQGTRLTVV.

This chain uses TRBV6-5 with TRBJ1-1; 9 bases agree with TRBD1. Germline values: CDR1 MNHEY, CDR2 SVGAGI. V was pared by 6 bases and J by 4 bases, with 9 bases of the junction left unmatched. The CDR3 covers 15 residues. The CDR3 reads CASSRTGGSFTEAFF. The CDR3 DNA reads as TGTGCCAGCAGCCGCACAGGGGGCTCTTTCACTGAAGCTTTCTTT.

The CDR3 sequence: CATLSGTANSYEQYF. The CDR3 region has the DNA TGTGCCACCCTCTCCGGGACGGCGAACTCCTACGAGCAGTACTTC. This chain connects TRBV19 to TRBJ2-7; D is tentatively TRBD1 or TRBD2 (5 bases each). The CDR3 loop spans 15 amino acids. The V and J ends lost 10 bases and 0 bases respectively, with 19 bases between them. Germline V gene lookup returns CDR1 LNHDA and CDR2 SQIVND (reference sequence). Full variable domain (remainder filled in from reference TRBV19 and TRBJ2-7): DGGITQSPKYLFRKEGQNVTLSCEQNLNHDAMYWYRQDPGQGLRLIYYSQIVNDFQKGDIAEGYSVSREKKESFPLTVTSAQKNPTAFYLCATLSGTANSYEQYFGPGTRLTVT.

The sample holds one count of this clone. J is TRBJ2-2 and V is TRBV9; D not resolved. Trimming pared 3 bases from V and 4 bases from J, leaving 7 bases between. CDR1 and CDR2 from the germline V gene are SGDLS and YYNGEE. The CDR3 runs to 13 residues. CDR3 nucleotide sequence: TGTGCCAGCAGCGCACAAGCCACCGGGGAGCTGTTTTTT. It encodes CASSAQATGELFF.

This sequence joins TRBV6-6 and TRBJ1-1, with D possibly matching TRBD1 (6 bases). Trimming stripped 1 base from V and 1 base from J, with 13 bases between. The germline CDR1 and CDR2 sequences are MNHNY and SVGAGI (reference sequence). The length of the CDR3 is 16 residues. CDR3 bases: TGTGCCAGCAGTTACTTGCGAACAGGGTCGAACACTGAAGCTTTCTTT. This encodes CASSYLRTGSNTEAFF.

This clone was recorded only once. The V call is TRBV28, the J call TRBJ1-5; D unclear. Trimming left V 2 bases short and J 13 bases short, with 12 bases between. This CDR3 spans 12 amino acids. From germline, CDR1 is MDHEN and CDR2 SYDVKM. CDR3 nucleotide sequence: TGTGCCAGCAGTTTAGCGGGAAAGGTTCAGCATTTT. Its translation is CASSLAGKVQHF.

CDR3 sequence reads: CASSLGSGQLQETQYF. CDR3 coding DNA: TGTGCCAGCAGCTTAGGATCGGGACAGTTACAAGAGACCCAGTACTTC. This rearrangement joins TRBV11-3 to TRBJ2-5, with 7 nucleotides matching TRBD1. Germline values: CDR1 SGHNT, CDR2 YENEEA. Trimming removed 1 base from V and 2 bases from J; junction bases left unmatched: 7. This CDR3 is built from 16 residues.

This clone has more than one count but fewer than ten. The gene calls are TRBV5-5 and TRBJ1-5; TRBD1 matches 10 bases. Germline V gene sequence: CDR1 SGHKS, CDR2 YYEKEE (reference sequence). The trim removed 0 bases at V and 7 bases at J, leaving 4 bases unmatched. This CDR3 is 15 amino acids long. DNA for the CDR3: TGTGCCAGCAGCTTGGCGACAGGGGGCTGGCAGCCCCAGCATTTT. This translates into CASSLATGGWQPQHF.

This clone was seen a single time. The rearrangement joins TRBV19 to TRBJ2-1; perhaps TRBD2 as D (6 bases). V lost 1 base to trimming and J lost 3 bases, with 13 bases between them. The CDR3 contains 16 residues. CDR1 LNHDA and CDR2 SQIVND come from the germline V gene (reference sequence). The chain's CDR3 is CASSIGAGYYYNEQFF. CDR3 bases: TGTGCCAGTAGTATAGGGGCGGGGTATTACTACAATGAGCAGTTCTTC.

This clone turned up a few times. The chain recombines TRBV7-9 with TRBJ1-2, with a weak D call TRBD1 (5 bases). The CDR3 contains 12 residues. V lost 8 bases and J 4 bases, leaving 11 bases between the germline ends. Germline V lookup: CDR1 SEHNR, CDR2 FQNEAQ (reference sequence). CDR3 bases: TGTGCCAGCCGGGATAGGGGCTATGGCTACACCTTC. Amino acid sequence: CASRDRGYGYTF.

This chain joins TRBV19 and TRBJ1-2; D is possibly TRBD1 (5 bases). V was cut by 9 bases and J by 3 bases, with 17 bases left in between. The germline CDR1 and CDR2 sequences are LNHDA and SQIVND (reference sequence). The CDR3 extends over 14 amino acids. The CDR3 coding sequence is TGTGCCAGCACCCGTTCGACAGTCTACTATGGCTACACCTTC. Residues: CASTRSTVYYGYTF.

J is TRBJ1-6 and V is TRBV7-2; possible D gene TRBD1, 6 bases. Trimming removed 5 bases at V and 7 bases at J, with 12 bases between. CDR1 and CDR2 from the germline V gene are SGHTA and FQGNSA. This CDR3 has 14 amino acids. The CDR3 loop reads CASSPTGWNSPLHF. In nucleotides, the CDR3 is TGTGCCAGCAGCCCCACAGGGTGGAATTCACCCCTCCACTTT.

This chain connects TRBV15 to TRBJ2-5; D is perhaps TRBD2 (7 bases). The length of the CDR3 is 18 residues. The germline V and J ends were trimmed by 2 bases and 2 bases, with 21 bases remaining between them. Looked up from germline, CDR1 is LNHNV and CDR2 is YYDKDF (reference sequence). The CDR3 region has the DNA TGTGCCACCAGCAGAACCACCCCCGGGGGGCTTAGACAAGAGACCCAGTACTTC. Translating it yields CATSRTTPGGLRQETQYF.